This T cell receptor beta chain stems from a study of T cell responses to AZD1222 COVID-19 vaccine. Assay used: immunoSEQ multiplex PCR; TCRdb lists only in-frame clones, some missing. The sample lists around 89,000 clones; just over 90% were seen once. CDR3 length: 14 amino acids. V was cut by 0 bases and J by 5 bases, with 10 bases left in between. The germline CDR1 and CDR2 sequences are KGHSH and LQKENI. Study-level findings and limits: A reported finding is that nearly half of spike-specific TCRs target unmutated variant regions. After two AZD1222 doses, spike-specific TCR breadth and depth rose versus day 0. The donor cohort was predominantly white British with a female majority, and clonal diversity may have been underestimated.

Remarks on this clone: Its target is unknown.

The chain links TRBV18 to TRBJ1-2, with D unresolved. Sequences were derived from peripheral blood, sampled on day 0 of AZD1222 vaccination. The sequence derives from an adult in good health. The chain's CDR3 is CASSPPATSYGYTF. In nucleotides, the CDR3 is TGTGCCAGCTCACCACCGGCGACAAGTTATGGCTACACCTTC.